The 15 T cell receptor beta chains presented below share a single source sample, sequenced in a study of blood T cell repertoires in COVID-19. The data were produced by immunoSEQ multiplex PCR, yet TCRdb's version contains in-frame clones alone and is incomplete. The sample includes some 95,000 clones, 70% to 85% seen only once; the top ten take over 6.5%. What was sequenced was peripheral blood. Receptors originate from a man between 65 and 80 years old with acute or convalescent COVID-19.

The CDR3 protein is CASSGSGRSTDTQYF. The DNA for the CDR3 is TGTGCCAGCAGTGGTAGCGGGAGGAGCACAGATACGCAGTATTTT. This chain connects TRBV2 to TRBJ2-3; 10 nucleotides match TRBD2. This CDR3 has 15 amino acids. CDR1 SNHLY and CDR2 FYNNEI come from the germline V gene. The V and J ends lost 4 bases and 0 bases, in that order; junction bases with no gene match: 1. The full variable domain, in which reference TRBV2 and TRBJ2-3 provide the parts outside the CDR3, is EPEVTQTPSHQVTQMGQEVILRCVPISNHLYFYWYRQILGQKVEFLVSFYNNEISEKSEIFDDQFSVERPDGSNFTLKIRSTKLEDSAMYFCASSGSGRSTDTQYFGPGTRLTVL.

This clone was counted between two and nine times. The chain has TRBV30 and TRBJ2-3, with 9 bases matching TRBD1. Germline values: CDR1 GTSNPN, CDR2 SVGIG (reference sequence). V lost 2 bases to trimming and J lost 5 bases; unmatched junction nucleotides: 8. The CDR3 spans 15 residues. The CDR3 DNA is TGTGCCTGGAGTCCGGGACAGGGCGTCATAGATACGCAGTATTTT. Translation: CAWSPGQGVIDTQYF.

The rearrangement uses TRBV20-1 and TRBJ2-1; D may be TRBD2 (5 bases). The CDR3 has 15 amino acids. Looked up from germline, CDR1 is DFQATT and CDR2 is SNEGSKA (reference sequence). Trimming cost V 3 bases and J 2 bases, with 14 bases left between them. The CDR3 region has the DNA TGCAGTGCTAGTTATCGGGGTTCGCCCTACAATGAGCAGTTCTTC. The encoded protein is CSASYRGSPYNEQFF.

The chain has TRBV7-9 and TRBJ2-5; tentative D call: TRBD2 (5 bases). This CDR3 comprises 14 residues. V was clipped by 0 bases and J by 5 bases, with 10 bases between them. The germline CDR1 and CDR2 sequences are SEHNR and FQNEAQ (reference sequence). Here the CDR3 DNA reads TGTGCCAGCAGCTTAGCGGGGAGAGGGGAGACCCAGTACTTC. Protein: CASSLAGRGETQYF.

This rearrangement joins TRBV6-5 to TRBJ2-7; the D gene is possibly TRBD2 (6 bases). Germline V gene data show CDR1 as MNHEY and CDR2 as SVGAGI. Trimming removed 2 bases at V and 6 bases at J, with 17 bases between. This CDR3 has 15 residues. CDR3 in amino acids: CASSYGGITSGEQYF. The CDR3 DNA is TGTGCCAGCAGTTACGGGGGGATAACTTCGGGCGAGCAGTACTTC.

CDR3 nucleotide sequence: TGTGCCAGCAGTGAAGCCGACTACGCAATCTACTACGAGCAGTACTTC. As protein: CASSEADYAIYYEQYF. The chain is built from TRBV6-1 and TRBJ2-7, with a tentative D call TRBD2 (5 bases). Germline lookup yields CDR1 MNHNS and CDR2 SASEGT. Trimming left V 0 bases short and J 3 bases short, with 15 bases between. The CDR3 runs 16 residues.

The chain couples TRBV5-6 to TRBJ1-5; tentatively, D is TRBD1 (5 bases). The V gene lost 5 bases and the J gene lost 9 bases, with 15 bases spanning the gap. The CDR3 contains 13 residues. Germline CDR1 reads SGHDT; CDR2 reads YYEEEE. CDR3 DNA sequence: TGTGCCAGCAGGAGGGGCGGGGGAGGGCCCCAGCATTTT. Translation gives CASRRGGGGPQHF.

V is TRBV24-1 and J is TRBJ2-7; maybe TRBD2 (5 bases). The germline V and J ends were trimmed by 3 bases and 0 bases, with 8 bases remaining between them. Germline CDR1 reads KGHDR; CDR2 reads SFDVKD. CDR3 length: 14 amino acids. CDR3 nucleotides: TGTGCCACCAGTGATGTTGGGAGCTCCTACGAGCAGTACTTC. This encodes CATSDVGSSYEQYF.

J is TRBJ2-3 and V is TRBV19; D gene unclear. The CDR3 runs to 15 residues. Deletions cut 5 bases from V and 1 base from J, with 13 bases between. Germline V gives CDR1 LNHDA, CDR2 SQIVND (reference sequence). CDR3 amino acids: CASSPIRSGTDTQYF. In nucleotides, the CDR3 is TGTGCCAGTAGTCCGATTAGAAGTGGCACAGATACGCAGTATTTT.

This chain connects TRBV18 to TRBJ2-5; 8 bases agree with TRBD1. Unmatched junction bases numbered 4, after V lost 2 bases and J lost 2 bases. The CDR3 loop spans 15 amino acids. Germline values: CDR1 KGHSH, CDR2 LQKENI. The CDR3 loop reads CASSPGTGGQETQYF. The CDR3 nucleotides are TGTGCCAGCTCACCAGGTACAGGGGGTCAAGAGACCCAGTACTTC. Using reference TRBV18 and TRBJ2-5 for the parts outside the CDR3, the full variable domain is NAGVMQNPRHLVRRRGQEARLRCSPMKGHSHVYWYRQLPEEGLKFMVYLQKENIIDESGMPKERFSAEFPKEGPSILRIQQVVRGDSAAYFCASSPGTGGQETQYFGPGTRLLVL.

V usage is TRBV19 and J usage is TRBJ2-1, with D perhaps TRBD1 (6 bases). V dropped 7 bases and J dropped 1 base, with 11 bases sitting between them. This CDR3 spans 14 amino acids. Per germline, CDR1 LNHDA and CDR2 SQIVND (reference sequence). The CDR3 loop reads CASKDRYSYNEQFF. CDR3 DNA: TGTGCCAGTAAGGACAGATATTCCTACAATGAGCAGTTCTTC.

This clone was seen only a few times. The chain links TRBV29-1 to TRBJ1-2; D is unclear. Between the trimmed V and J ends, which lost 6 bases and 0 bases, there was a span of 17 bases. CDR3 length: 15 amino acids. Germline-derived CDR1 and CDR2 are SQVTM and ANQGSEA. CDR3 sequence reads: CSVHREAEANYGYTF. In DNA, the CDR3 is TGCAGCGTCCACCGCGAGGCGGAGGCTAACTATGGCTACACCTTC.

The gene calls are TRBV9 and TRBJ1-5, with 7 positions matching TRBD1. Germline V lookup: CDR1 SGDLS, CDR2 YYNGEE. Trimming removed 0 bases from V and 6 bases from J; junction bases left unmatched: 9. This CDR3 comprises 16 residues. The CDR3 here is CASSVGPETGSQPQHF. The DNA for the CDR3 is TGTGCCAGCAGCGTAGGGCCCGAGACAGGGAGTCAGCCCCAGCATTTT.

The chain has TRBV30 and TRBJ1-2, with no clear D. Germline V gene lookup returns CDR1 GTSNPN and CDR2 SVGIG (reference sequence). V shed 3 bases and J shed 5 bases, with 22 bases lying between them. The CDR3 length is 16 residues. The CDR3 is CAWSAASDSLPYGYTF. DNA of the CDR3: TGTGCCTGGAGCGCAGCGAGTGACTCGTTACCTTATGGCTACACCTTC.

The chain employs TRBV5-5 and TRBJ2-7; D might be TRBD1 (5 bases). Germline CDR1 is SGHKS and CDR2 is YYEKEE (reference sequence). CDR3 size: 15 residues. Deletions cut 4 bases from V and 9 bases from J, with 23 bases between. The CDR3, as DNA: TGTGCCAGCAGCCCAGCCCGGCGCGTGACAGACGGGCAGTACTTC. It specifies CASSPARRVTDGQYF. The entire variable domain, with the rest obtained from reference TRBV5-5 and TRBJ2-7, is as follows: DAGVTQSPTHLIKTRGQQVTLRCSPISGHKSVSWYQQVLGQGPQFIFQYYEKEERGRGNFPDRFSARQFPNYSSELNVNALLLGDSALYLCASSPARRVTDGQYFGPGTRLTVT.